Following are 15 T cell receptor beta chains from one sample sequenced in a study of T cells in localized non-small cell lung cancer (dated by TCRdb to about 2020). Libraries were prepared through the immunoSEQ multiplex PCR assay. TCRdb obtained this table from immuneACCESS and retained in-frame rearrangements with V and J assigned. These tables miss some clones; where compared with another copy, unresolved V genes account for less than half of the shortfall, and the remainder is unexplained. For this sample there are about 13,000 clones; roughly 27% appear just once. The ten biggest clones cover about 7.8% of the sample. The source was lung tumor tissue, collected before any cancer treatment. The receptors shown here come from a female donor over 55 with stage I lung adenocarcinoma.

This chain joins TRBV11-3 and TRBJ2-7; either TRBD1 or TRBD2 may fit D (6 bases each). Looked up from germline, CDR1 is SGHNT and CDR2 is YENEEA. The V end lost 0 bases, the J end lost 2 bases, and 8 bases lay between the germline ends. The CDR3 is made up of 14 amino acids. CDR3 DNA sequence: TGTGCCAGCAGCTTAGAACGGGGGCCCTACGAGCAGTACTTC. Amino acids: CASSLERGPYEQYF.

There are a few counts of this clone. The chain is built from TRBV11-3 and TRBJ1-2; D is unclear. The CDR3 is 14 residues long. V was pared by 5 bases and J by 0 bases, with 10 bases between. Germline V CDR1 and CDR2: SGHNT, YENEEA. The CDR3 DNA reads as TGTGCCAGCAGCCTGGGAATAACTAACTATGGCTACACCTTC. Translating gives CASSLGITNYGYTF. The variable domain in full, completed from reference TRBV11-3 and TRBJ1-2, reads EAGVVQSPRYKIIEKKQPVAFWCNPISGHNTLYWYLQNLGQGPELLIRYENEEAVDDSQLPKDRFSAERLKGVDSTLKIQPAELGDSAVYLCASSLGITNYGYTFGSGTRLTVV.

The chain couples TRBV6-8 to TRBJ2-7, with no clear D. This CDR3 is 15 amino acids long. Deletions cut 5 bases from V and 3 bases from J, with 17 bases between. CDR1 MNHGY and CDR2 SAAAGT come from the germline V gene. CDR3 DNA sequence: TGTGCCAGCAGTCCAATACCTGTGCTCAGCTACGAGCAGTACTTC. As protein: CASSPIPVLSYEQYF.

By frequency in the sample, this clone is medium-sized. The genes are TRBV6-8 and TRBJ1-1; D is ambiguous. Between the trimmed V and J ends, which lost 5 bases and 4 bases, there was a span of 11 bases. The V gene's germline CDR1 is MNHGY and CDR2 SAAAGT. This CDR3 has 13 residues. CDR3 in amino acids: CASSMERGTEAFF. CDR3 nucleotides: TGTGCCAGCAGTATGGAAAGAGGCACTGAAGCTTTCTTT.

This clone was recorded a few times. The chain employs TRBV6-7 and TRBJ2-5; D unclear. TRBV6-7 is annotated as an ORF whose role is uncertain. The CDR3 covers 14 residues. Trimming took 5 bases from V and 0 from J, leaving 10 bases between them. The CDR3 is CASSAPRDQETQYF. Here the CDR3 DNA reads TGTGCCAGCAGTGCTCCCCGGGACCAAGAGACCCAGTACTTC.

This chain uses TRBV10-3 with TRBJ1-6, with D perhaps matching TRBD1 (5 bases). The CDR3 has 12 amino acids. V gave up 10 bases and J gave up 14 bases, with 18 bases separating them. Per germline, CDR1 ENHRY and CDR2 SYGVKD. The CDR3 protein is CASREQGRTLHF. Here the CDR3 DNA reads TGTGCCAGCAGGGAGCAAGGGCGGACCCTCCACTTT.

This chain links TRBV6-7 with TRBJ2-7; 13 bases map to TRBD2. TRBV6-7 is designated an ORF whose function remains uncertain. This CDR3 region has 14 residues. The V and J ends lost 6 bases and 3 bases, in that order; junction bases with no gene match: 2. In DNA form, the CDR3 reads TGTGCCAGCAGCTGGACTAGCGGGGGCTACGAGCAGTACTTC. It is translated as CASSWTSGGYEQYF.

The V call is TRBV5-1, the J call TRBJ2-3, with 7 bases lining up with TRBD1. The CDR3 runs 14 residues. CDR1 is SGHRS, CDR2 YFSETQ, per germline. The V gene end was trimmed by 5 bases and the J gene end by 1 base; junction bases not matched to a gene: 4. The CDR3 nucleotides are TGCGCCAGCAGGCGAGACAGGGGCACAGATACGCAGTATTTT. This sequence encodes CASRRDRGTDTQYF.

This rearrangement joins TRBV11-3 to TRBJ2-5; D assignment may be TRBD1 or TRBD2 (6 bases each). The CDR3 contains 16 residues. Between the trimmed V and J ends, which lost 1 base and 4 bases, there was a span of 16 bases. CDR1 is SGHNT, CDR2 YENEEA, per germline. CDR3 protein: CASSLGGQGRRETQYF. The DNA of the CDR3 is TGTGCCAGCAGCTTAGGAGGCCAGGGGAGGAGAGAGACCCAGTACTTC.

V and J are TRBV19 and TRBJ1-2; TRBD1 aligns across 9 bases. The CDR3 runs 15 residues. V gave up 5 bases and J gave up 4 bases; unmatched junction bases: 8. The germline gives CDR1 LNHDA, CDR2 SQIVND (reference sequence). As DNA, the CDR3 is TGTGCCAGTAGTCCGTGGGACAGGGTGGGCTATGGCTACACCTTC. As protein: CASSPWDRVGYGYTF.

This clone occurred many times. The chain has TRBV9 and TRBJ2-1; D ambiguous. Trimming cost V 4 bases and J 0 bases, with 14 bases left between them. Germline V gene lookup returns CDR1 SGDLS and CDR2 YYNGEE. This CDR3 has 16 residues. The CDR3 loop is CASSPDTYSSYNEQFF. The CDR3 coding sequence is TGTGCCAGCAGCCCCGATACATATAGCTCCTACAATGAGCAGTTCTTC.

This clone has a count of ten or more. The V and J genes are TRBV6-8 and TRBJ1-4; 8 positions match TRBD1. V gave up 6 bases and J gave up 1 base; unmatched junction bases: 10. Germline V gives CDR1 MNHGY, CDR2 SAAAGT. The CDR3 consists of 17 residues. This chain's CDR3 is CASSLGQGGITNEKLFF. The CDR3 DNA follows: TGTGCCAGCAGCCTTGGACAGGGCGGGATAACTAATGAAAAACTGTTTTTT.

The rearrangement joins TRBV30 to TRBJ2-1; no clear D. The germline gives CDR1 GTSNPN, CDR2 SVGIG (reference sequence). The CDR3 totals 13 residues. Trimming removed 0 bases from V and 10 bases from J, with 13 bases in between. The CDR3 spells CAWSVGTAPEQFF. CDR3 nucleotides: TGTGCCTGGAGTGTGGGAACTGCCCCAGAGCAGTTCTTC. The complete variable domain, with remaining parts taken from reference TRBV30 and TRBJ2-1, reads SQTIHQWPATLVQPVGSPLSLECTVEGTSNPNLYWYRQAAGRGLQLLFYSVGIGQISSEVPQNLSASRPQDRQFILSSKKLLLSDSGFYLCAWSVGTAPEQFFGPGTRLTVL.

This clone was counted a few times. This rearrangement joins TRBV5-1 to TRBJ1-2; 9 nucleotides align to TRBD1. CDR1 is SGHRS, CDR2 YFSETQ, per germline. The CDR3 extends over 14 amino acids. V shed 4 bases, J shed 4 bases, and the junction held 5 bases outside the gene matches. CDR3 coding DNA: TGCGCCAGCAGCACGGGACAGGGAGGCTATGGCTACACCTTC. This gives the protein CASSTGQGGYGYTF.

The chain couples TRBV5-1 to TRBJ2-1, with 9 positions matching TRBD2. This CDR3 has 14 residues. Per the germline V gene, CDR1 is SGHRS and CDR2 is YFSETQ. The V and J ends lost 5 bases and 5 bases, in that order; junction bases with no gene match: 5. The CDR3 bases are TGCGCCAGCAGGGCACTAGCGGGTGACAATGAGCAGTTCTTC. Amino acids: CASRALAGDNEQFF.